Sequencing of this T cell receptor beta chain was carried out in a study of beta chain features in type 1 diabetes. Study observations and caveats: In all four CD4+ subsets, TCRB CDR3 length was significantly, moderately reduced in type 1 diabetes. Insertion counts at VDJ junctions were lower in type 1 diabetes patients, who also showed more deletions there. Possibly, sequencing cDNA over-represented cells that had high TCR expression levels.

Investigators reverse transcribed all isolated RNA, so they sequenced expressed TCRB transcripts. The data were produced by immunoSEQ multiplex PCR, yet TCRdb's version contains in-frame clones alone and is incomplete. This sample has hundreds of thousands of clones, with about 14% found just once. One heparinised draw, averaging roughly 110 mL, was taken per donor. CD45RO/CCR7/CD25/CD127/CD95/CD27 separated CD4+ naive, central memory, regulatory and stem cell-like memory cells by sorting. Germline CDR1 SGHAT, CDR2 FQNNGV. After removal of 4 bases from V and 7 bases from J, the junction contained 10 bases not matched to a gene. The CDR3 spans 15 residues. This clone was seen a few times. Its matching antigen is unknown.

This chain joins TRBV11-2 and TRBJ2-1; the match to TRBD2 covers 7 bases. The sample comprised naive CD4+ T cells from blood. The source of this sequence is a man between 18 and 35 years old with type 1 diabetes. CDR3 sequence (DNA): TGTGCCAGCAGCTCCATATACGGGGGGTTGAATGAGCAGTTCTTC. Protein: CASSSIYGGLNEQFF.